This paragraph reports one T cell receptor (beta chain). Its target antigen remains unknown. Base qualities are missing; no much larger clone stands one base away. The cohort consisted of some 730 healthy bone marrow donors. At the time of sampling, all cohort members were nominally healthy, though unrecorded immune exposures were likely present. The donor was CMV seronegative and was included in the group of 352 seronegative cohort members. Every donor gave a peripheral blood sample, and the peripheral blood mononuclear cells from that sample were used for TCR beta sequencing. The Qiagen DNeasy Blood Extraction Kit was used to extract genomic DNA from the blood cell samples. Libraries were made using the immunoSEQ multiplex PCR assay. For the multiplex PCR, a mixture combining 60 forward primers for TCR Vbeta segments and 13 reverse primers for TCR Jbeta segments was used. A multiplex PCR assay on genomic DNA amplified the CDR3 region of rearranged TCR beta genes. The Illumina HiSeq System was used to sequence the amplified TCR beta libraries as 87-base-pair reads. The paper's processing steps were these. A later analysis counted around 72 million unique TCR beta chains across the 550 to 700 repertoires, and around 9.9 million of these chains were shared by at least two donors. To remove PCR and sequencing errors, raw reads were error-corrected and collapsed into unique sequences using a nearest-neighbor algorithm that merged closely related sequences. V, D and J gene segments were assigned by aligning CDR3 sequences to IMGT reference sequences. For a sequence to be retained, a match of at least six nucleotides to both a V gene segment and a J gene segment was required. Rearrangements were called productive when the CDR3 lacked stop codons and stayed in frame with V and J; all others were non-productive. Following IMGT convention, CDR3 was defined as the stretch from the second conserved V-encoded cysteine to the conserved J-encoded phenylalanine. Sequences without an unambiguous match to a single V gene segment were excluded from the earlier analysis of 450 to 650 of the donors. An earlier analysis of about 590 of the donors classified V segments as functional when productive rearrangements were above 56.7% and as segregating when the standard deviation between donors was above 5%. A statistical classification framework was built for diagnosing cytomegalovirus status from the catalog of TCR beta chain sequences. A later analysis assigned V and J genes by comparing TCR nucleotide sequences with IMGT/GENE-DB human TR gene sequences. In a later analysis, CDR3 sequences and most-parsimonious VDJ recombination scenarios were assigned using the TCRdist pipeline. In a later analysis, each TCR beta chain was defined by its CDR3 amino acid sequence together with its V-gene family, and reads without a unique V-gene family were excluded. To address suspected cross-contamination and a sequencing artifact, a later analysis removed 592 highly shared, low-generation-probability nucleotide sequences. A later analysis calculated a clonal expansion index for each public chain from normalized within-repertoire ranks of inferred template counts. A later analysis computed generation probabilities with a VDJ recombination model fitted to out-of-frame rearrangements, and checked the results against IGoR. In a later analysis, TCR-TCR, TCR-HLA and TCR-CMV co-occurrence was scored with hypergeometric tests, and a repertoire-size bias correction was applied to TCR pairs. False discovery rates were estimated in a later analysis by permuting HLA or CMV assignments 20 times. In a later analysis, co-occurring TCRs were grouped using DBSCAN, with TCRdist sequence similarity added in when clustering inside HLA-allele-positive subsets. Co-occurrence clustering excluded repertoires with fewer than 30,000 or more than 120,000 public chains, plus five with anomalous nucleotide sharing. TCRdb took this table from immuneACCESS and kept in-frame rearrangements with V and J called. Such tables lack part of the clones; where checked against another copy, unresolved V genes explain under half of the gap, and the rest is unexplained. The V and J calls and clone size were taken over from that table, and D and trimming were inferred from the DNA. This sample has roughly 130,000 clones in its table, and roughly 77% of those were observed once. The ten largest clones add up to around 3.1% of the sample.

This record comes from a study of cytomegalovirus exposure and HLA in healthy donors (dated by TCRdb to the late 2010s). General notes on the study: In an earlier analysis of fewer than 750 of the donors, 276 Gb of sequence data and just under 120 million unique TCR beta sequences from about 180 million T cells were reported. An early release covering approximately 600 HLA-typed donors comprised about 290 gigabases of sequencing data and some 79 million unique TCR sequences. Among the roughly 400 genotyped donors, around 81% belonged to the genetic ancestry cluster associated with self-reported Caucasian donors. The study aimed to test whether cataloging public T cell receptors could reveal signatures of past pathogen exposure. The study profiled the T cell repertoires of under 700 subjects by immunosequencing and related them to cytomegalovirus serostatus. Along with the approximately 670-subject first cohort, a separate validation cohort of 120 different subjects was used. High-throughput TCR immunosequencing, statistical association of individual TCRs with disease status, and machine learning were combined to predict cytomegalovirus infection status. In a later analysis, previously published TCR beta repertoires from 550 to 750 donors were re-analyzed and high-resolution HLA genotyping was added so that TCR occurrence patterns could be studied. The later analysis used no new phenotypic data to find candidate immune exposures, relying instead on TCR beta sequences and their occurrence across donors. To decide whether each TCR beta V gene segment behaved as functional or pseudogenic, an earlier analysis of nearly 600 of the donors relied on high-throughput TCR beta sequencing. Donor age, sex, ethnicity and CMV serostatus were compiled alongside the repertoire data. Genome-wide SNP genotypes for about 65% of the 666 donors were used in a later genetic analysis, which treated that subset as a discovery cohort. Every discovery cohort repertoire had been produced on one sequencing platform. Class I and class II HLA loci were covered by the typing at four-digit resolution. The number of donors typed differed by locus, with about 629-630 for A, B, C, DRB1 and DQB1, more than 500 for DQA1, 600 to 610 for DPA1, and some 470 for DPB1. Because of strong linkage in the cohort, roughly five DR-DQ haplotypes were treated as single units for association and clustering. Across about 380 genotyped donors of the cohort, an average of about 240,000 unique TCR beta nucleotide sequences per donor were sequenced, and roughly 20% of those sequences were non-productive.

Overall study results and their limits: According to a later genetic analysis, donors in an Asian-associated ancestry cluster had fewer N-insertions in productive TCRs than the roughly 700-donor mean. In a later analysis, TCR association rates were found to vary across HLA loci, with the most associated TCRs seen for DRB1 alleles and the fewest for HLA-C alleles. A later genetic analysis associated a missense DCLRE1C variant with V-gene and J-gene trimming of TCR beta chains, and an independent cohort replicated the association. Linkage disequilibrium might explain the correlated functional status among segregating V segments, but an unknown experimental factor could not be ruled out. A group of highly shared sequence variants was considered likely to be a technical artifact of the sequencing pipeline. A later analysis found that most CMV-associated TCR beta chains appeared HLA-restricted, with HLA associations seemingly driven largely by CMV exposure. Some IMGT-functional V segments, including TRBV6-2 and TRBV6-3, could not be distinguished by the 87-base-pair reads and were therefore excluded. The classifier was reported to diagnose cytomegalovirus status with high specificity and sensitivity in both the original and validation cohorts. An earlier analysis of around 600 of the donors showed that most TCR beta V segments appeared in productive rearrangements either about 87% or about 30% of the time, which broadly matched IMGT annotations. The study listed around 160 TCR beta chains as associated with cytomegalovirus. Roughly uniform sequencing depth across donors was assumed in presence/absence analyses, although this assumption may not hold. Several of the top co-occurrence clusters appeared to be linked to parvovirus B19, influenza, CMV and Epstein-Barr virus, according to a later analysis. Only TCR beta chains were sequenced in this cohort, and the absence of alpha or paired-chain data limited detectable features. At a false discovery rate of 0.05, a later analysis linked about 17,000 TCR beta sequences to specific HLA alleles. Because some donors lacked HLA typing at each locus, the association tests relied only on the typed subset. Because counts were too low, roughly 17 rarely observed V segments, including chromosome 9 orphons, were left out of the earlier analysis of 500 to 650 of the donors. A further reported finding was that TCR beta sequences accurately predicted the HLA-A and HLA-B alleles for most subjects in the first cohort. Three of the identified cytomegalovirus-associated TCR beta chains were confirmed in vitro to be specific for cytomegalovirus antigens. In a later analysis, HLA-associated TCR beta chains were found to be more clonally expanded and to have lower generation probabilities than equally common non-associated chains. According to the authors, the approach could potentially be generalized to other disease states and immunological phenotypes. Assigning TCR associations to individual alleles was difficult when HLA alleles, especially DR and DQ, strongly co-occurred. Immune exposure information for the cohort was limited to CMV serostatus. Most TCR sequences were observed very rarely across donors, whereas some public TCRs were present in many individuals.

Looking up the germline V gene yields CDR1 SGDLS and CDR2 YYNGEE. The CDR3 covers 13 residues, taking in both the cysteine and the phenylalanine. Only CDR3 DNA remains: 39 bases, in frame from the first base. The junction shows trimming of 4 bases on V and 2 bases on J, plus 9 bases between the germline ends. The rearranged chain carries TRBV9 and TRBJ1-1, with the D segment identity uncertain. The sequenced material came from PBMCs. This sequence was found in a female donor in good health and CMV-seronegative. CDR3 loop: CASSPDFNTEAFF. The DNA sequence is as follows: TGTGCCAGCAGCCCGGACTTTAACACTGAAGCTTTCTTT. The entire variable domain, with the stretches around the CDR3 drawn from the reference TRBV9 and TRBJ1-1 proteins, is DSGVTQTPKHLITATGQRVTLRCSPRSGDLSVYWYQQSLDQGLQFLIQYYNGEERAKGNILERFSAQQFPDLHSELNLSSLELGDSALYFCASSPDFNTEAFFGQGTRLTVV.